A selection of T cell receptor beta chains follows, all from one sample in a study of monozygotic twins with inflammatory bowel disease. TCRdb reprocessed the 5' RACE reads and keeps a single row for each CDR3 protein, giving no DNA. The sample totals fewer than 350,000 distinct CDR3 sequences. The sequenced sample consisted of blood. All receptors derive from a human donor with ulcerative colitis or Crohn's disease, or a healthy co-twin of an affected twin (not recorded which). CDR3s include the opening cysteine and the closing phenylalanine or tryptophan. Each record gives: CDR3 protein, V gene, J gene.

CDR3 protein: CASKTGPKTEAFF
V gene: TRBV6-1
J gene: TRBJ1-1

CDR3 protein: CASRATGLNEQFF
V gene: TRBV19
J gene: TRBJ2-1

CDR3 protein: CASSLPTGGNEKLFF
V gene: TRBV7-9
J gene: TRBJ1-4

CDR3 protein: CASIPGTSGRSYNEQFF
V gene: TRBV12-3/TRBV12-4
J gene: TRBJ2-1

CDR3 protein: CASSLVTGTLKGGQPQHF
V gene: TRBV12-3/TRBV12-4
J gene: TRBJ1-5

CDR3 protein: CASSSRQGVGAGNTIYF
V gene: TRBV5-5
J gene: TRBJ1-3

CDR3 protein: CSAEEYTGELFF
V gene: TRBV29-1
J gene: TRBJ2-2

CDR3 protein: CASSVAGELFF
V gene: TRBV10-2
J gene: TRBJ2-2

CDR3 protein: CAISESGRPSGQRNEQFF
V gene: TRBV10-3
J gene: TRBJ2-1

CDR3 protein: CSVSSGALQETQYF
V gene: TRBV29-1
J gene: TRBJ2-5

CDR3 protein: CASSPLFGGEYGYTF
V gene: TRBV12-3/TRBV12-4
J gene: TRBJ1-2

CDR3 protein: CASSALRGTDTQYF
V gene: TRBV6-2/TRBV6-3
J gene: TRBJ2-3

CDR3 protein: CASSGTGWNRDTEAFF
V gene: TRBV12-3/TRBV12-4
J gene: TRBJ1-1

CDR3 protein: CSAIRAQRNTDTQYF
V gene: TRBV20-1
J gene: TRBJ2-3

CDR3 protein: CSASWDRDIYEQYF
V gene: TRBV20-1
J gene: TRBJ2-7

CDR3 protein: CASSITQGEQFF
V gene: TRBV5-1
J gene: TRBJ2-1

CDR3 protein: CASRGTRGLLSNHGYTF
V gene: TRBV2
J gene: TRBJ1-2

CDR3 protein: CASSRGTPGESYEQYF
V gene: TRBV5-1
J gene: TRBJ2-7

CDR3 protein: CASSQLDRGQETQYF
V gene: TRBV4-1
J gene: TRBJ2-5

CDR3 protein: CASSYPQSASGTDTQYF
V gene: TRBV7-9
J gene: TRBJ2-3

CDR3 protein: CASSATGQTGELFF
V gene: TRBV7-3
J gene: TRBJ2-2

CDR3 protein: CASSPRDRQGSPLHF
V gene: TRBV7-9
J gene: TRBJ1-6

CDR3 protein: CASSRDTYTEAFF
V gene: TRBV12-3/TRBV12-4
J gene: TRBJ1-1

CDR3 protein: CASSLTGIPAALHF
V gene: TRBV12-3/TRBV12-4
J gene: TRBJ1-6

CDR3 protein: CASSPWSSEGDTQYF
V gene: TRBV12-3/TRBV12-4
J gene: TRBJ2-3

CDR3 protein: CASSGTGSYDNEQFF
V gene: TRBV10-1
J gene: TRBJ2-1

CDR3 protein: CASSEYGSGNTIYF
V gene: TRBV25-1
J gene: TRBJ1-3

CDR3 protein: CASTGGRQRVANQPQHF
V gene: TRBV12-3/TRBV12-4
J gene: TRBJ1-5

CDR3 protein: CASSPPTGTPQYF
V gene: TRBV27
J gene: TRBJ2-3

CDR3 protein: CASRNGGQGADTQYF
V gene: TRBV6-1
J gene: TRBJ2-3

CDR3 protein: CASSFLRSRGREPQHF
V gene: TRBV12-3/TRBV12-4
J gene: TRBJ1-5

CDR3 protein: CASSLDGSNDRGAFF
V gene: TRBV5-1
J gene: TRBJ1-1

CDR3 protein: CASRTLGTAIWEEQYF
V gene: TRBV6-2/TRBV6-3
J gene: TRBJ2-3

CDR3 protein: CSARTISYEQYF
V gene: TRBV20-1
J gene: TRBJ2-7

CDR3 protein: CASTRTRGQEQYF
V gene: TRBV27
J gene: TRBJ2-7

CDR3 protein: CATSDLYEQFF
V gene: TRBV24-1
J gene: TRBJ2-1

CDR3 protein: CADGRRSGYEQYF
V gene: TRBV2
J gene: TRBJ2-7

CDR3 protein: CASSATGSRANEQFF
V gene: TRBV5-1
J gene: TRBJ2-1

CDR3 protein: CAWSVWLYGYTF
V gene: TRBV30
J gene: TRBJ1-2

CDR3 protein: CASSLERPGAGADTQYF
V gene: TRBV7-2
J gene: TRBJ2-3

CDR3 protein: CASSIEQGSEQYF
V gene: TRBV19
J gene: TRBJ2-7

CDR3 protein: CASSLPRGYPEQFF
V gene: TRBV7-9
J gene: TRBJ2-1

CDR3 protein: CASFRDRGIGELFF
V gene: TRBV5-1
J gene: TRBJ2-2

CDR3 protein: CASSYPGTLNQPQHF
V gene: TRBV6-2/TRBV6-3
J gene: TRBJ1-5

CDR3 protein: CASSPLAGVHNEQFF
V gene: TRBV7-2
J gene: TRBJ2-1

CDR3 protein: CASTPGQGSHNERLFF
V gene: TRBV12-3/TRBV12-4
J gene: TRBJ1-4

CDR3 protein: CASSSSSGGTYNEQFF
V gene: TRBV28
J gene: TRBJ2-1

CDR3 protein: CASPGVDEQFF
V gene: TRBV2
J gene: TRBJ2-1

CDR3 protein: CASSTGFTDTQYF
V gene: TRBV19
J gene: TRBJ2-3

CDR3 protein: CSARVRTSGRYEQYF
V gene: TRBV20-1
J gene: TRBJ2-7

CDR3 protein: CASSLGGQLNNEQFF
V gene: TRBV5-4
J gene: TRBJ2-1

CDR3 protein: CAWSVGGSRRETQYF
V gene: TRBV30
J gene: TRBJ2-5

CDR3 protein: CASSSERTSQTGQPQHF
V gene: TRBV7-9
J gene: TRBJ1-5

CDR3 protein: CSATTSGVDTQYF
V gene: TRBV20-1
J gene: TRBJ2-3

CDR3 protein: CASSQGTVSSGNTIYF
V gene: TRBV5-1
J gene: TRBJ1-3

CDR3 protein: CASRPRTGNTEAFF
V gene: TRBV7-2
J gene: TRBJ1-1

CDR3 protein: CASSPLQGSAYNSPLHF
V gene: TRBV18
J gene: TRBJ1-6

CDR3 protein: CSARELVTMDEQYF
V gene: TRBV20-1
J gene: TRBJ2-7

CDR3 protein: CASSQFVGQDQPQHF
V gene: TRBV4-2
J gene: TRBJ1-5

CDR3 protein: CASSKVKQSGTGELFF
V gene: TRBV21-1
J gene: TRBJ2-2